This T cell receptor (beta chain) was obtained from a study of shared clonotypes between healthy human individuals (dated by TCRdb to the early 2020s). For context, the study as a whole: The cohort included a few men and a couple of women between 18 and 49 years of age. To estimate repertoire size and how much clonotypes are shared between individuals, the study performed deep sequencing of blood TCR repertoires from about five healthy adults. Each donor's leukapheresis produced roughly between about 0.8 and 8.9 billion PBMCs. For each donor, CD4 naive and CD4 memory were each run on three plates, CD8 naive on two plates, and CD8 memory on one plate. Libraries were prepared and TCR repertoires were sequenced by different laboratories using diverse techniques, in order to increase sequencing depth and limit assay-specific biases.

On this clone: The antigen this receptor binds is unknown. No much larger clone is present one base from it, and per-base qualities are unavailable.

What the study reported, not specific to this receptor: The genetic and exposure-history diversity represented was limited by the small number of donors. Even with the large sequencing depth, rarefaction of the sorted-subset datasets indicated that sequencing was incomplete. Estimated clonotype richness was generally larger for naive than for memory subsets. Sampling was restricted to blood, and TCR repertoires in tissues likely differ from the TCR repertoires found in blood. Based on pairwise subsampling, the degree of clonotype sharing among donors was expected to be affected by sequencing depth. Clonotypes shared by all four sorted-subset donors showed higher generation probabilities than non-shared clonotypes. Approximately 5% of naive CD4, roughly 3.6% of naive CD8, around 2.3% of memory CD4, and approximately 0.39% of memory CD8 clonotypes were shared across four donors.

TCR CDR3 regions were amplified from genomic DNA by multiplex PCR using the deep immunoSEQ assay. Extracted genomic DNA from each cell subset was distributed evenly across all wells of several immunoSEQ 96-well plates, and each plate was treated as a replicate. For sorted subsets, each replicate PCR was loaded with roughly 200 ng genomic DNA, equivalent to some 27,000 T cell genomes. Purified libraries were quantified with a Qubit 3.0 fluorometer, sized on a Bioanalyzer 2100, and re-quantified with the KAPA Library Quantification kit. A separate single-read 150-cycle Illumina NextSeq 550 flow cell was used to sequence each immunoSEQ 96-well plate. Per the source publication's procedure: The immunoSEQ output contained only junctional sequences without quality scores, so filtering could not match that applied to full-length reads. To assign V/J genes and CDR3, sequences were annotated against IMGT germline references using PyIR, a Python wrapper for IgBLAST v1.9. Reads were filtered out if the reads had weak V/J assignments (E-value above 1e-6), no CDR3, stop codons, out-of-frame junctions, or ambiguous translated residues. V3J clonotypes were defined by identical inferred V gene, J gene, and CDR3 amino acid sequence. Percentage overlap between repertoires was computed as shared unique clonotypes divided by the size of the smaller repertoire. Three approaches were used to assess repertoire richness: RTK rarefaction, the Chao1 estimator, and Recon v2.1 estimates of unobserved clonotypes. OLGA was used to compute generation probabilities for all TCRbeta clonotypes that the gDNA method yielded from a few donors. Drawn from immuneACCESS, this table holds only the in-frame rearrangements with V and J called that TCRdb kept. Clones are partly lost; checked studies trace under half to an unresolved V gene and leave the rest unexplained. The DNA was the basis for D and trimming; V, J and clone size are from that table. The sample data list over a million clones, and roughly 96% of these were observed just once. The top ten clonotypes cover roughly 1.2% of the sample.

The germline V end is reduced by 2 bases and the J end by 2 bases; junction bases left unmatched: 4. The CDR3, cysteine through phenylalanine, is 14 amino acids long. Kept here is only the CDR3 DNA, which spans 42 bases and is read in frame from base 1. The germline V gene sets CDR1 to SGHRS and CDR2 to YFSETQ. Healthy HIV-negative adults with no recently reported acute infections or vaccinations were included as donors. All donors were Caucasian adults living in Nashville, Tennessee, USA. Magnetic negative selection was used to enrich CD4+ T cells, after which naive cells were positively selected on CD45RA and the negative fraction became the memory subset. Blood was collected by leukapheresis, and PBMCs were isolated by Ficoll-Histopaque density gradient centrifugation and then cryopreserved in liquid nitrogen vapor phase. Purity and quantity of every magnetically sorted T cell population were checked by analytical flow cytometry. From each sorted fraction, genomic DNA was isolated and quantified by UV absorbance on a Nanodrop 2000c.

The sample consisted of naive CD4+ T cells sorted from blood. The cell subset or site label, as the study defines it: CD45RA+ positively selected. The clonotype comes from a man aged 25 to 40 in good health. This sequence uses TRBV5-1 and TRBJ2-7; 7 junctional bases match TRBD2. CDR3 protein: CASSLAGNAYEQYF. The DNA reads as follows: TGCGCCAGCAGCTTAGCGGGAAACGCCTACGAGCAGTACTTC.